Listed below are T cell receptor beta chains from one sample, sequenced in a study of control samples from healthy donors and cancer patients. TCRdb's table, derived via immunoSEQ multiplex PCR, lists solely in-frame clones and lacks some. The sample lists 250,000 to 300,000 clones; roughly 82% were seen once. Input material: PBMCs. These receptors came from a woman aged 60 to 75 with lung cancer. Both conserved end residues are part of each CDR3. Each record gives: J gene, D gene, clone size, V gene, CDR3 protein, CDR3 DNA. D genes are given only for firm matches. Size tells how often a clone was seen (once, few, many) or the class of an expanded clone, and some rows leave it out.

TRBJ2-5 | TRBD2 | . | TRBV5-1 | CASSFSGSSQETQYF | TGCGCCAGCAGCTTTAGCGGGAGTTCCCAAGAGACCCAGTACTTC
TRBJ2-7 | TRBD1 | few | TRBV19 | CASSKPGQAYYEQYF | TGTGCCAGTAGTAAACCGGGACAGGCTTACTACGAGCAGTACTTC
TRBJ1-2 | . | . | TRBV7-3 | CASSLEAGPNYGYTF | TGTGCCAGCAGCTTAGAGGCAGGCCCCAACTATGGCTACACCTTC
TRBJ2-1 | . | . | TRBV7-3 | CASSPLGGLISSDSGNEQFF | TGTGCCAGCAGCCCCCTGGGCGGGTTGATTTCCTCGGACTCCGGGAATGAGCAGTTCTTC
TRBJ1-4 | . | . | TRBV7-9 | CASSLGGSGKLFF | TGTGCCAGCAGCTTAGGGGGATCAGGAAAACTGTTTTTT
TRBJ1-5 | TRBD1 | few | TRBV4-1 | CASSQEGTGYQPQHF | TGCGCCAGCAGCCAAGAGGGGACAGGCTATCAGCCCCAGCATTTT
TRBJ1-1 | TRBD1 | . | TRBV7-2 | CASSTDRVTEAFF | TGTGCCAGCAGCACGGACAGGGTCACTGAAGCTTTCTTT
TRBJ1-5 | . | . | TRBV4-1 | CASSQVGGPQPQHF | TGCGCCAGCAGCCAAGTGGGCGGTCCCCAGCCCCAGCATTTT
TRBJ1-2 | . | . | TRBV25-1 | CASSESGRRGYTF | TGTGCCAGCAGTGAATCGGGACGACGGGGCTACACCTTC
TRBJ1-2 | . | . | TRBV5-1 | CASSLAGSPYGYTF | TGCGCCAGCAGCTTGGCGGGGAGCCCCTATGGCTACACCTTC
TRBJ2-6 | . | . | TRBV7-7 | CASSLGRAGANVLTF | TGTGCCAGCAGCTTAGGCCGGGCTGGGGCCAACGTCCTGACTTTC
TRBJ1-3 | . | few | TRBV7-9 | CASSLAGGPSSGNTIYF | TGTGCCAGCAGCTTAGCAGGGGGTCCGAGCTCTGGAAACACCATATATTTT
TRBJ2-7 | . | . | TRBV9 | CASSVELLSEQYF | TGTGCCAGCAGCGTAGAATTATTGAGCGAGCAGTACTTC
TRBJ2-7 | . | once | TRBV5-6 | CASSFKGPYEQYF | TGTGCCAGCAGCTTCAAGGGGCCCTACGAGCAGTACTTC
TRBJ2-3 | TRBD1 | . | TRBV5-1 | CASSLSAGQGVTDTQYF | TGCGCCAGCAGCCTATCCGCGGGACAGGGAGTTACAGATACGCAGTATTTT
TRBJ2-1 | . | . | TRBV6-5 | CASSFGTLRTYNEQFF | TGTGCCAGCAGTTTCGGGACCCTTAGAACTTACAATGAGCAGTTCTTC